This T cell receptor (beta chain) was obtained from a study of shared clonotypes between healthy human individuals. Profiling relied on immunoSEQ multiplex PCR, and the TCRdb table lists in-frame clones only, not all of them. The repertoire holds about 680,000 clones, with around four fifths as singletons. The CDR3 runs to 13 residues. The germline V gene has CDR1 GTSNPN and CDR2 SVGIG (reference sequence). Material: memory CD4+ T cells sorted from blood. Subset noted: CD45RA-negative fraction. The TCR was taken from a woman between 25 and 40 years old in good health. The chain is built from TRBV30 and TRBJ2-5, with TRBD2 identical over 7 bases. Near its end, the DNA agrees better with TRBJ2-7, so the J call may be wrong. As DNA, the CDR3 is TGTGCCTGGAAAGCGGGACTGTTCTACGAGCAGTACTTC. Its protein product is CAWKAGLFYEQYF.